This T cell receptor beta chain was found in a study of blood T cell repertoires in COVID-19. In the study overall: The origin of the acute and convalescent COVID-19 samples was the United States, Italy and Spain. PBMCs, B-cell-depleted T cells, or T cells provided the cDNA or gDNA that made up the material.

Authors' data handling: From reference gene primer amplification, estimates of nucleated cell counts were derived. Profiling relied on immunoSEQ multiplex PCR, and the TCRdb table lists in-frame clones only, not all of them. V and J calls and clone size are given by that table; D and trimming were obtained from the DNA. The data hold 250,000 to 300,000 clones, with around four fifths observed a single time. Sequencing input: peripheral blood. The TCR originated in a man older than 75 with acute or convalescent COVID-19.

In DNA, the CDR3 is TGTGCCAGCAGCCCGGACAGGGGTTTGGGCAATCAGCCCCAGCATTTT. Translating gives CASSPDRGLGNQPQHF. This chain uses TRBV16 with TRBJ1-5; 9 bases map to TRBD1. This CDR3 has 16 residues. Looked up from germline, CDR1 is KGHSY and CDR2 is FQNENV. The trim removed 4 bases at V and 2 bases at J, leaving 6 bases unmatched.